The subject of this entry is one T cell receptor (beta chain). Its antigen remains unidentified. Base qualities were left out, and no much larger clone turns up one base away. Collaborating institutions collected whole blood in K2EDTA tubes following their own protocols. Collaborator samples were shipped for TCRbeta analysis as frozen whole blood, isolated PBMCs, or DNA extracted from either sample type. The sample is drawn from a study of blood T cell repertoires in COVID-19 (dated by TCRdb to 2018 to 2021). Background for the entire study: Samples from collaborators originated in the United States, Italy and Spain and spanned both the acute and convalescent phases of COVID-19. The prospective study material was composed of cDNA or gDNA derived from T cells, B-cell-depleted T cells, or PBMCs. Deeply sampled blood TCRbeta repertoires from subjects exposed to, actively infected with, or recovered from COVID-19 were included in the dataset. The repertoires were released in a freely available public database intended as a resource for research on the immune response to SARS-CoV-2. The samples were drawn from the first 160 participants of the ongoing ImmuneRACE study and from 950 to 1,500 subjects provided by 6 global collaborators. Sample metadata almost always included a de-identified subject ID, COVID-19 status, age in years and sex. HLA class I and class II types, where available, came from metadata supplied by the sample provider rather than from assay-based typing.

In the germline V gene, CDR1 corresponds to MNHEY and CDR2 to SVGAGI. The germline V end is reduced by 6 bases and the J end by 6 bases; junction bases left unmatched: 7. The CDR3 spans 13 residues, from the cysteine through the phenylalanine. CDR3 DNA only is kept here, 39 bases in frame from base 1. TCRbeta CDR3 regions were amplified from genomic DNA using the immunoSEQ Assay, a bias-controlled multiplex PCR. As for how the authors treated the data: The number of nucleated cells in each sample was estimated by amplification of reference gene primers within the assay. To quantify the absolute abundance of each unique TCRbeta CDR3 rearrangement, sequence reads were collapsed and filtered. For each sample, productive Simpson clonality was calculated as the square root of Simpson's diversity index across productive rearrangements. The clones in this table, taken by TCRdb from immuneACCESS, are in-frame only. Not every clone is retained; where verified, under half of the shortfall comes from an unresolved V gene, and the cause of the rest is unknown. That table supplies the V and J calls and clone size; D and trimming were determined from the DNA. For this sample there are some 130,000 clones; 55% to 75% appear just once. In total, the top ten clones hold over 1.5% of the sample.

Findings and caveats that apply to the study as a whole: The amount of clinical and demographic metadata varied by source and participant and was provided uncurated.

The receptor's source is a woman between 65 and 79 years old with acute or convalescent COVID-19. The chain uses TRBV6-5 and TRBJ1-2; 7 bases in the junction line up with TRBD1. The sample consisted of peripheral blood. Here the CDR3 is given as CASSANTGDGYTF. The nucleotide sequence is given as TGTGCCAGCAGCGCAAATACAGGGGATGGCTACACCTTC.